This T cell receptor (beta chain) was identified during a study of T cell responses to AZD1222 COVID-19 vaccine (dated by TCRdb to about 2021). About the study as a whole: TCR sequencing was performed for 233 trial participants, of whom roughly 200 were given two doses of AZD1222 and about 25 were given two doses of MenACWY control vaccine. Trial participants were enrolled into age subgroups of 18-55, 56-69 and 70-plus years, which contained 148, 28 and 57 TCR-sequenced participants, respectively.

The germline V gene yields SGHRS for CDR1 and YFSETQ for CDR2. V and J lose 4 bases and 2 bases, and a span of 9 bases separates them. The CDR3 holds 13 amino acids from the cysteine to the phenylalanine. Only CDR3 DNA is held: 39 bases, read in frame from base 1. The CDR3 regions of human TCRbeta chains were analyzed by immunosequencing. On the authors' methods: Repertoire TCRs were matched against a reference library of SARS-CoV-2-specific TCRs generated with the MIRA antigen-specificity platform. Breadth was defined as the fraction of unique TCRs that were SARS-CoV-2-associated, and depth was defined as the fraction of total T cells that were SARS-CoV-2-associated. Each spike-specific TCR was assigned to its reactive spike region and to a CD4 or CD8 class using the MIRA data. Log10-transformed breadth and depth values were compared by one-way ANOVA with Sidak's multiple comparisons tests. TCRdb carries this immuneACCESS record with in-frame sequences only. Its versions omit some clonotypes, under half of them owing to an unresolved V gene in the studies checked, with the rest unexplained. Clonal size and the V and J genes are those of that table, whereas D and trimming came from the DNA. For this sample the table gives 130,000 to 150,000 clones, of which approximately 91% were detected only once. The ten most abundant clones make up roughly 5.4% of the sample.

On this clone itself: No antigen is known for it. Nothing much larger sits one base from this clone, and base qualities are not available.

Per the publication, the time point label means: about 28 days (+/-7) after the second vaccine dose. Taken with the paper, the label for treatment or condition translates to: meningococcal conjugate vaccine given as trial control. Vaccinee samples were obtained from the UK trials COV001 and COV002, which included a single-blind randomized controlled phase 2/3 trial of AZD1222 (ChAdOx1 nCoV-19) in healthy adults. Trial participant PBMC samples were collected at day 0 and day 28 after the second dose for TCRbeta chain sequencing. Results and caveats for the whole study, not just this receptor: Participants were mostly white British, with more females than males. The authors suggested clonal diversity may have been underestimated. Nearly half of unique spike-specific TCRs reportedly recognized epitopes outside regions mutated in the B.1.351 and B.1.1.7 variants. No day 14 peak-response samples were available, so repertoires were characterized only after the peak T cell response. After two AZD1222 doses, spike-specific TCR breadth and depth were significantly higher than at day 0 and than in MenACWY recipients. Conclusions about previously exposed vaccinees are limited because only five to seven AZD1222 recipients were SARS-CoV-2 seropositive at baseline. The vaccine-associated CD4 TCRs covered the entire spike protein, and the dominant responses fell in regions 160-218 and 743-854. In the small 56-69-year group, the increase in depth fell short of significance, most likely because of low power.

This clonotype was sampled from an adult who received the MenACWY meningococcal vaccine as a control. Sequences were derived from peripheral blood, sampled 28 days after the second dose of the MenACWY control vaccine. This chain joins TRBV5-1 to TRBJ2-5, with no confidently assigned D gene. The DNA reads as follows: TGCGCCAGCAGCCCGACCGGTCAAGAGACCCAGTACTTC. Its product reads: CASSPTGQETQYF.